Listed below are T cell receptor beta chains from one sample, sequenced in a study of T cell responses to AZD1222 COVID-19 vaccine. Clones were read by immunoSEQ multiplex PCR, and TCRdb kept only the in-frame ones, dropping some. The data show fewer than 200,000 clones, with about 89% seen just once and approximately 1.8% held by the top ten. This specimen was peripheral blood, taken on day 0 of AZD1222 vaccination. Receptors originate from an adult in good health. The CDR3 runs from the conserved cysteine through the conserved F or W. Fields, in order: D gene, J gene, clone size, V gene, CDR3 protein, CDR3 DNA. D genes are given only for firm matches. Expanded clones are given a class, and other clones once, few, many or no size at all.

d_gene: -; j_gene: TRBJ2-2; abundance: -; v_gene: TRBV7-2; CDR3aa: CASSPRTGGTGELFF; CDR3nt: TGTGCCAGCAGCCCCCGGACCGGAGGCACCGGGGAGCTGTTTTTT
d_gene: -; j_gene: TRBJ1-2; abundance: -; v_gene: TRBV27; CDR3aa: CASSSSGRGYGYTF; CDR3nt: TGTGCCAGCAGTTCCTCCGGGAGGGGCTATGGCTACACCTTC
d_gene: -; j_gene: TRBJ2-6; abundance: -; v_gene: TRBV4-2; CDR3aa: CASSPGIGNAGANVLTF; CDR3nt: TGTGCCAGCAGCCCTGGGATTGGGAATGCTGGGGCCAACGTCCTGACTTTC
d_gene: -; j_gene: TRBJ1-5; abundance: -; v_gene: TRBV20-1; CDR3aa: CSASRGQPQHF; CDR3nt: TGCAGTGCCAGCAGGGGTCAGCCCCAGCATTTT
d_gene: -; j_gene: TRBJ1-1; abundance: -; v_gene: TRBV10-3; CDR3aa: CAIRGDHMNTEAFF; CDR3nt: TGTGCCATCAGAGGGGACCACATGAACACTGAAGCTTTCTTT
d_gene: -; j_gene: TRBJ2-3; abundance: -; v_gene: TRBV30; CDR3aa: CAWSVFTGTDTQYF; CDR3nt: TGTGCCTGGAGTGTTTTCACAGGCACAGATACGCAGTATTTT
d_gene: TRBD2; j_gene: TRBJ2-3; abundance: -; v_gene: TRBV10-3; CDR3aa: CAISTTSGGATDTQYF; CDR3nt: TGTGCCATCAGCACGACTAGCGGGGGGGCCACAGATACGCAGTATTTT
d_gene: TRBD1; j_gene: TRBJ1-4; abundance: -; v_gene: TRBV5-1; CDR3aa: CASSLRPGTGDEKLFF; CDR3nt: TGCGCCAGCAGCTTAAGGCCCGGGACAGGGGATGAAAAACTGTTTTTT
d_gene: -; j_gene: TRBJ2-3; abundance: -; v_gene: TRBV10-3; CDR3aa: CAISQSGIDTQYF; CDR3nt: TGTGCCATCTCGCAGTCAGGGATAGATACGCAGTATTTT
d_gene: TRBD1; j_gene: TRBJ1-5; abundance: -; v_gene: TRBV19; CDR3aa: CASRPGDRGLHQPQHF; CDR3nt: TGTGCCAGTAGACCGGGCGACAGGGGACTTCATCAGCCCCAGCATTTT
d_gene: -; j_gene: TRBJ2-7; abundance: -; v_gene: TRBV28; CDR3aa: CASSRQVPPYEQYF; CDR3nt: TGTGCCAGCAGCCGACAGGTCCCCCCCTACGAGCAGTACTTC
d_gene: -; j_gene: TRBJ2-7; abundance: -; v_gene: TRBV7-9; CDR3aa: CASSMRTVSSYEQYF; CDR3nt: TGTGCCAGCAGCATGAGGACCGTCAGCTCCTACGAGCAGTACTTC
d_gene: -; j_gene: TRBJ2-1; abundance: -; v_gene: TRBV11-2; CDR3aa: CASSLGRSAVQGNEQFF; CDR3nt: TGTGCCAGCAGCTTAGGGAGGTCAGCAGTCCAGGGCAATGAGCAGTTCTTC
d_gene: -; j_gene: TRBJ2-3; abundance: -; v_gene: TRBV29-1; CDR3aa: CSVEGRSSTDTQYF; CDR3nt: TGCAGCGTTGAAGGTCGGTCTAGCACAGATACGCAGTATTTT
d_gene: -; j_gene: TRBJ1-1; abundance: -; v_gene: TRBV12-5; CDR3aa: CASASDRNTEAFF; CDR3nt: TGTGCTAGTGCCTCGGACAGGAACACTGAAGCTTTCTTT
d_gene: TRBD2; j_gene: TRBJ2-1; abundance: -; v_gene: TRBV12-3/TRBV12-4; CDR3aa: CASGRDSDNEQFF; CDR3nt: TGTGCCAGCGGGAGGGACTCCGACAATGAGCAGTTCTTC
d_gene: -; j_gene: TRBJ1-1; abundance: -; v_gene: TRBV28; CDR3aa: CASSGTTTGLNTEAFF; CDR3nt: TGTGCCAGCAGTGGGACTACGACAGGTTTGAACACTGAAGCTTTCTTT
d_gene: -; j_gene: TRBJ2-6; abundance: -; v_gene: TRBV7-3; CDR3aa: CASSLGSGANVLTF; CDR3nt: TGTGCCAGCAGCTTAGGTTCCGGGGCCAACGTCCTGACTTTC
d_gene: -; j_gene: TRBJ1-2; abundance: -; v_gene: TRBV15; CDR3aa: CATSREAGRGYGYTF; CDR3nt: TGTGCCACCAGCAGAGAAGCAGGGCGAGGCTATGGCTACACCTTC
d_gene: TRBD2; j_gene: TRBJ2-5; abundance: -; v_gene: TRBV6-1; CDR3aa: CASSETLREVEETQYF; CDR3nt: TGTGCCAGCAGTGAAACGTTGCGGGAGGTCGAAGAGACCCAGTACTTC
d_gene: TRBD1; j_gene: TRBJ1-1; abundance: -; v_gene: TRBV7-9; CDR3aa: CASSLQGDLSEAFF; CDR3nt: TGTGCCAGCAGCTTACAGGGGGATCTCAGTGAAGCTTTCTTT
d_gene: -; j_gene: TRBJ1-6; abundance: -; v_gene: TRBV19; CDR3aa: CASSMIRGLNSPLHF; CDR3nt: TGTGCCAGTAGTATGATAAGGGGGTTAAATTCACCCCTCCACTTT
d_gene: -; j_gene: TRBJ1-1; abundance: -; v_gene: TRBV9; CDR3aa: CASSRTLNTEAFF; CDR3nt: TGTGCCAGCAGTCGGACTTTGAACACTGAAGCTTTCTTT
d_gene: TRBD2; j_gene: TRBJ2-5; abundance: -; v_gene: TRBV14; CDR3aa: CASSQGLARETQYF; CDR3nt: TGTGCCAGCAGCCAGGGACTAGCTAGAGAGACCCAGTACTTC
d_gene: -; j_gene: TRBJ1-2; abundance: few; v_gene: TRBV11-2; CDR3aa: CASSFNLGDYGYTF; CDR3nt: TGTGCCAGCAGCTTTAATCTCGGGGACTATGGCTACACCTTC
d_gene: TRBD1; j_gene: TRBJ1-1; abundance: -; v_gene: TRBV2; CDR3aa: CASSANGQAVNTEAFF; CDR3nt: TGTGCCAGCAGTGCCAACGGACAGGCCGTGAACACTGAAGCTTTCTTT
d_gene: -; j_gene: TRBJ1-6; abundance: -; v_gene: TRBV30; CDR3aa: CAWSVGADSPLHF; CDR3nt: TGTGCCTGGAGTGTGGGGGCCGATTCACCCCTCCACTTT
d_gene: TRBD1; j_gene: TRBJ1-5; abundance: -; v_gene: TRBV30; CDR3aa: CAWSGQGDQPQHF; CDR3nt: TGTGCCTGGAGTGGGCAGGGGGATCAGCCCCAGCATTTT
d_gene: -; j_gene: TRBJ1-6; abundance: -; v_gene: TRBV6-5; CDR3aa: CASSREGNSPLHF; CDR3nt: TGTGCCAGCAGCCGGGAAGGGAATTCACCCCTCCACTTT
d_gene: -; j_gene: TRBJ2-3; abundance: -; v_gene: TRBV3-1/TRBV3-2; CDR3aa: CASSQERLRTDTQYF; CDR3nt: TGTGCCAGCAGCCAAGAACGCCTTAGAACAGATACGCAGTATTTT
d_gene: -; j_gene: TRBJ2-3; abundance: -; v_gene: TRBV3-1/TRBV3-2; CDR3aa: CASSHAPDTQYF; CDR3nt: TGTGCCAGCAGCCACGCCCCAGATACGCAGTATTTT
d_gene: TRBD1; j_gene: TRBJ1-1; abundance: -; v_gene: TRBV10-2; CDR3aa: CASGDRIGTEAFF; CDR3nt: TGCGCCAGCGGGGACAGGATAGGCACTGAAGCTTTCTTT
d_gene: TRBD2; j_gene: TRBJ2-1; abundance: -; v_gene: TRBV28; CDR3aa: CASSPRLAGGRGEQFF; CDR3nt: TGTGCCAGCAGCCCACGACTAGCGGGGGGGCGGGGTGAGCAGTTCTTC
d_gene: -; j_gene: TRBJ2-7; abundance: -; v_gene: TRBV7-3; CDR3aa: CASSPTGTPVSYEQYF; CDR3nt: TGTGCCAGCAGCCCCACCGGGACGCCGGTCTCCTACGAGCAGTACTTC
d_gene: -; j_gene: TRBJ1-4; abundance: once; v_gene: TRBV10-3; CDR3aa: CAISDGSEKLFF; CDR3nt: TGTGCCATCAGTGATGGGTCTGAAAAACTGTTTTTT
d_gene: -; j_gene: TRBJ1-2; abundance: -; v_gene: TRBV3-1/TRBV3-2; CDR3aa: CASSPWGRGSYGYTF; CDR3nt: TGTGCCAGCAGCCCGTGGGGCAGGGGATCCTATGGCTACACCTTC
d_gene: -; j_gene: TRBJ1-6; abundance: few; v_gene: TRBV28; CDR3aa: CASNRDNSPLHF; CDR3nt: TGTGCCAGCAATCGGGACAATTCACCCCTCCACTTT
d_gene: TRBD2; j_gene: TRBJ2-3; abundance: -; v_gene: TRBV6-5; CDR3aa: CASSKLAERTDTQYF; CDR3nt: TGTGCCAGCAGTAAACTAGCGGAGAGAACAGATACGCAGTATTTT
d_gene: TRBD2; j_gene: TRBJ2-1; abundance: -; v_gene: TRBV28; CDR3aa: CASSPSGGAGEEQFF; CDR3nt: TGTGCCAGCAGTCCCAGCGGGGGGGCCGGGGAAGAGCAGTTCTTC
d_gene: -; j_gene: TRBJ1-4; abundance: -; v_gene: TRBV12-1; CDR3aa: CASSFVDRPNEKLFF; CDR3nt: TGTGCCAGCAGCTTTGTGGACAGACCTAATGAAAAACTGTTTTTT
d_gene: TRBD1; j_gene: TRBJ1-2; abundance: -; v_gene: TRBV5-4; CDR3aa: CASSSETGKLGGYTF; CDR3nt: TGTGCCAGCAGCTCCGAGACAGGGAAGTTAGGTGGCTACACCTTC
d_gene: -; j_gene: TRBJ1-5; abundance: -; v_gene: TRBV5-1; CDR3aa: CASSLGGSNQPQHF; CDR3nt: TGCGCCAGCAGCTTGGGAGGGAGCAATCAGCCCCAGCATTTT
d_gene: -; j_gene: TRBJ2-1; abundance: few; v_gene: TRBV12-5; CDR3aa: CASGLGDRNNEQFF; CDR3nt: TGTGCTAGTGGTTTAGGGGACCGAAACAATGAGCAGTTCTTC
d_gene: -; j_gene: TRBJ2-3; abundance: few; v_gene: TRBV30; CDR3aa: CAWSLKGGTDTQYF; CDR3nt: TGTGCCTGGAGTCTTAAAGGAGGCACAGATACGCAGTATTTT
d_gene: -; j_gene: TRBJ1-1; abundance: -; v_gene: TRBV9; CDR3aa: CASSVVGWGNTEAFF; CDR3nt: TGTGCCAGCAGCGTAGTTGGGTGGGGGAACACTGAAGCTTTCTTT
d_gene: TRBD2; j_gene: TRBJ2-7; abundance: -; v_gene: TRBV5-5; CDR3aa: CASSLVSGAVNF; CDR3nt: TGTGCCAGCAGCTTAGTTAGCGGGGCGGTGAACTTC
d_gene: -; j_gene: TRBJ2-5; abundance: -; v_gene: TRBV28; CDR3aa: CASSSGTGYETQYF; CDR3nt: TGTGCCAGCAGCTCAGGAACAGGGTACGAGACCCAGTACTTC
d_gene: TRBD2; j_gene: TRBJ2-3; abundance: -; v_gene: TRBV7-9; CDR3aa: CASSLGLAGGTQYF; CDR3nt: TGTGCCAGCAGCTTAGGGCTAGCGGGGGGTACGCAGTATTTT
d_gene: TRBD1; j_gene: TRBJ2-7; abundance: -; v_gene: TRBV28; CDR3aa: CASRPRTGGIYEQYF; CDR3nt: TGTGCCAGCAGACCTAGGACAGGGGGCATTTACGAGCAGTACTTC
d_gene: TRBD1; j_gene: TRBJ1-5; abundance: -; v_gene: TRBV6-5; CDR3aa: CASTRTGSNNQPQHF; CDR3nt: TGTGCCAGCACCCGGACAGGCTCTAACAATCAGCCCCAGCATTTT
d_gene: TRBD1; j_gene: TRBJ1-1; abundance: -; v_gene: TRBV5-4; CDR3aa: CASSSGAGQRNTEAFF; CDR3nt: TGTGCCAGCAGCTCGGGGGCGGGACAGAGGAACACTGAAGCTTTCTTT
d_gene: TRBD1; j_gene: TRBJ1-6; abundance: few; v_gene: TRBV6-5; CDR3aa: CASSRQGEFSPLHF; CDR3nt: TGTGCCAGCAGTCGACAGGGAGAGTTTTCACCCCTCCACTTT
d_gene: -; j_gene: TRBJ2-7; abundance: -; v_gene: TRBV28; CDR3aa: CASSGGGPTYEQYF; CDR3nt: TGTGCCAGCAGTGGCGGAGGGCCTACCTACGAGCAGTACTTC